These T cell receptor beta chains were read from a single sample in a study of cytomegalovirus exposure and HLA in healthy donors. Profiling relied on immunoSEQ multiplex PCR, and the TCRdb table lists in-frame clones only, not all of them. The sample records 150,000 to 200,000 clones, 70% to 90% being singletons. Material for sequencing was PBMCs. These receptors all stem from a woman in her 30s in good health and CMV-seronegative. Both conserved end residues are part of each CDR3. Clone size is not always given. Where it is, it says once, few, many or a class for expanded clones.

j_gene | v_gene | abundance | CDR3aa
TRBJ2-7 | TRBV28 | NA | CASNTYYEQYF
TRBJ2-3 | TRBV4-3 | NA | CASSHRLGTTTDTQYF
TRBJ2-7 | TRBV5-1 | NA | CASSLGGTSSYEQYF
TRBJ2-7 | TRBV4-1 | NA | CASSHGTVYEQYF
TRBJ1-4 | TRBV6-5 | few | CASSADTFRRGKLFF
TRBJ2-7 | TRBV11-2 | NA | CASSLTGSSYEQYF
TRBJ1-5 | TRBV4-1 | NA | CASSQEGSGASNQPQHF
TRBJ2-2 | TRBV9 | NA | CASNPSGRTGLFF
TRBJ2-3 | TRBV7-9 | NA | CASSPPGTPITDTQYF
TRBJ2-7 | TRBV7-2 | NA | CASSIKPGQSYEQYF
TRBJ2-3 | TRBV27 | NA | CASSSKFTDTQYF
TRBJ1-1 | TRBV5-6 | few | CASSFLTQAFF
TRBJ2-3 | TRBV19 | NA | CASSAGGGGTDTQYF
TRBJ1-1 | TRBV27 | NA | CASSLTVNTEAFF
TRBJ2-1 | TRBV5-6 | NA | CASSFGARGQFF
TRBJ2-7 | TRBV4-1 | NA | CASSHGRQGPYYEQYF
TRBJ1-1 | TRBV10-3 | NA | CAINSGRAEAFF
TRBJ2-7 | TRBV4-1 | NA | CASSQEGWGIYEQYF
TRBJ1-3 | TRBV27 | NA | CASRQGRSWGTIYF
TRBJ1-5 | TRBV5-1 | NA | CASSAGTGNQPQHF
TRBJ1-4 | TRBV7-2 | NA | CASSLGGEKLFF
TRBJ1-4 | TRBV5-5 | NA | CASSPGQGLTNEKLFF
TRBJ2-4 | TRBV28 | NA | CASSSSTVLAKNIQYF
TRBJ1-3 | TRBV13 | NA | CASRGRTGASGNTIYF
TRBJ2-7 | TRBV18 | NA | CASSPRRGYEQYF
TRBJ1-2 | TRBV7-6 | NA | CASSFRGEGYTF
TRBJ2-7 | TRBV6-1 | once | CASSEGTGDSYEQYF
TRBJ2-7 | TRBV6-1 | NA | CASSVETISYEQYF
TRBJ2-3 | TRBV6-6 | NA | CASSSSLAGVPLEQYF
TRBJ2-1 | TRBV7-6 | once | CASSLVGTNYNEQFF
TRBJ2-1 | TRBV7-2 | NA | CASSLSRVDEQFF
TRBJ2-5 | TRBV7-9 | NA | CASSLLETQYF
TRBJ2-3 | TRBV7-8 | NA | CASSLAGNSGSPSTDTQYF
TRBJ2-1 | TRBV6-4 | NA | CASSVGGRGNNEQFF